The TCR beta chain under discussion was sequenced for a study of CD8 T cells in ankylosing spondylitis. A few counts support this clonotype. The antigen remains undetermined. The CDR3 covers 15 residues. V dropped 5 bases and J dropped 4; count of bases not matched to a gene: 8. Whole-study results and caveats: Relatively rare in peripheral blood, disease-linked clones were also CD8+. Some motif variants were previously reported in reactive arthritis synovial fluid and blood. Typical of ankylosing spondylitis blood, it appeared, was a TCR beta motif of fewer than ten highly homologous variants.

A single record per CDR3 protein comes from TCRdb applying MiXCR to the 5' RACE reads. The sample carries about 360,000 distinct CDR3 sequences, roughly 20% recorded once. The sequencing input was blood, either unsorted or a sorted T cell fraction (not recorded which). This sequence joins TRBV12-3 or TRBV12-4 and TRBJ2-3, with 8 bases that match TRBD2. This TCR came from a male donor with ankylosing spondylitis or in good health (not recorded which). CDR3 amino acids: CASSPPRGGPDTQYF. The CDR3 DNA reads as TGTGCCAGCAGTCCCCCTCGCGGGGGGCCAGATACGCAGTATTTT.